This T cell receptor beta chain comes out of a study of shared clonotypes between healthy human individuals. Produced via immunoSEQ multiplex PCR; TCRdb's table is partial and in-frame only. The sample lists roughly 810,000 clones, roughly 96% occurring once. CD8 cells regarded as naive lacked CD45RO, were positively chosen for CCR7, and omitted terminally differentiated effector memory CD45RA+ cells. The germline V gene encodes CDR1 DFQATT and CDR2 SNEGSKA (reference sequence). Trimming left V 0 bases short and J 6 bases short, with 4 bases between. The CDR3 extends over 11 amino acids. Source material: naive CD8+ T cells sorted from blood. The receptor was derived from a man under 40 in good health. The chain is built from TRBV20-1 and TRBJ2-3; D is ambiguous. The chain's CDR3 is CSAREVDTQYF. For the CDR3, the DNA is TGCAGTGCTAGAGAGGTGGATACGCAGTATTTT.